The 3 T cell receptor beta chains presented below share a single source sample, sequenced in a study of shared clonotypes between healthy human individuals. Assay: immunoSEQ multiplex PCR; the TCRdb copy retains only in-frame clones and omits some. Of about 1 million clones in the sample, about 75% were seen once. Sequenced sample: memory CD4+ T cells sorted from blood. Subset in this sample: CD45RA-negative fraction. The receptors shown here come from a man aged 18 to 30 in good health.

There are a few counts of this clone. This CDR3 reads CASSPSGSTYNEQFF. The CDR3 coding sequence is TGTGCCAGCAGTCCTAGCGGGAGCACCTACAATGAGCAGTTCTTC. The rearrangement joins TRBV2 to TRBJ2-1; TRBD2 aligns across 10 bases. Trimming at V came to 5 bases and at J to 2 bases, leaving 3 bases not matched to a gene. Germline loops: CDR1 SNHLY, CDR2 FYNNEI. CDR3 length equals 15 residues.

The CDR3 spells CASSSDRLYSNQPQHF. The CDR3 DNA sequence: TGTGCCAGTAGTTCCGACAGACTCTATAGCAATCAGCCCCAGCATTTT. The chain uses TRBV19 and TRBJ1-5, with D maybe TRBD1 (5 bases). Trimming cost V 5 bases and J 0 bases, with 14 bases left between them. From germline, CDR1 is LNHDA and CDR2 SQIVND (reference sequence). The CDR3 totals 16 residues.

The chain recombines TRBV2 with TRBJ2-3, with no clear D. The germline V and J ends were trimmed by 3 bases and 3 bases, with 7 bases remaining between them. The CDR3 is 13 amino acids. Germline-derived CDR1 and CDR2 are SNHLY and FYNNEI. The CDR3 loop reads CASSDLLTDTQYF. DNA of the CDR3: TGTGCCAGCAGTGACCTACTAACAGATACGCAGTATTTT.